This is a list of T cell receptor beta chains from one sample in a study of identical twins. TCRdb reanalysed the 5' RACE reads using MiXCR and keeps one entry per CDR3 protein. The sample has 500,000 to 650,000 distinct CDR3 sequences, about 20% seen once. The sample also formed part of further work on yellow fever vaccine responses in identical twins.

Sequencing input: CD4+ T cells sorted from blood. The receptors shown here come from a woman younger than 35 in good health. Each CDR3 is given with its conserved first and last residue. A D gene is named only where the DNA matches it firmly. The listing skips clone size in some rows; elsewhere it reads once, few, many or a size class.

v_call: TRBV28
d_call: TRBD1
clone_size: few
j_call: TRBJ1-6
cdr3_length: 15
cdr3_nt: TGTGCCAGCAGTTCCGGACAGGGGGCTAGGTCACCCCTCCACTTT
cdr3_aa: CASSSGQGARSPLHF

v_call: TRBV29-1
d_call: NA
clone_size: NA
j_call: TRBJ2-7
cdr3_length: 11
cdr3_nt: TGCATCGTTGTGGGGGGAAGGGAGCAGTACTTC
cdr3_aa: CIVVGGREQYF

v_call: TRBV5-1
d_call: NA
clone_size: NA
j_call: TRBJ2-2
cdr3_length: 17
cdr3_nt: TGCGCCAGCAGCCAAGATTGGGGGGGCGCGAACACCGGGGAGCTGTTTTTT
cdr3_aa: CASSQDWGGANTGELFF

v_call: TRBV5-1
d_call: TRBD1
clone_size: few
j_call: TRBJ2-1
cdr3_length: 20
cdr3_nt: TGCGCCAGCAGCCTGTCGGGACAGCTTTCGCCCGACACTTCCCACAATGAGCAGTTCTTC
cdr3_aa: CASSLSGQLSPDTSHNEQFF

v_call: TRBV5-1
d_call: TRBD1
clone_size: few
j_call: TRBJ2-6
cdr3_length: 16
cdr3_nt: TGCGCCAGCAGCAAACTACAGGGGTCTGGGGCCAACGTCCTGACTTTC
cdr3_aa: CASSKLQGSGANVLTF

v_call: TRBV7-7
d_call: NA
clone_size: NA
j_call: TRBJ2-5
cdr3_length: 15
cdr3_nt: TGTGCCAGCAGCTTCACAGGAGCCTTTCAAGAGACCCAGTACTTC
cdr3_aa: CASSFTGAFQETQYF

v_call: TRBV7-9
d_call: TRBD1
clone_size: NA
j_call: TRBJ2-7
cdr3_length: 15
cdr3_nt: TGTGCCAGCAGTCTCACCGGGACAGTCTCCTACGAGCAGTACTTC
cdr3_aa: CASSLTGTVSYEQYF

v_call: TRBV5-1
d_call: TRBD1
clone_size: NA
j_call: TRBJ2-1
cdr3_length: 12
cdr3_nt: TGCGCCAGCAGCTATGGGACAGGGGTCATCTTCTTC
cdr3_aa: CASSYGTGVIFF

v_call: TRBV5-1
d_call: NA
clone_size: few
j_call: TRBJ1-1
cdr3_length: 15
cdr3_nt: TGCGCCAGCAGTGCCCAGCAGAGTATGAACACTGAAGCTTTCTTT
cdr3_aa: CASSAQQSMNTEAFF

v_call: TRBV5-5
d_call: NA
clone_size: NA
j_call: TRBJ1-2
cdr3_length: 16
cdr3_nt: TGTGCCAGCAGCTTGGACAGGCGCTCCTATAACTATGGCTACACCTTC
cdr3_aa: CASSLDRRSYNYGYTF

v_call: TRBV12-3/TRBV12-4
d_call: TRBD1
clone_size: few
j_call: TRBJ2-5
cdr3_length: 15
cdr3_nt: TGTGCCAGCAGTTTACGAACAGGGGTCTCGGGGACCCAGTACTTC
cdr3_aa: CASSLRTGVSGTQYF

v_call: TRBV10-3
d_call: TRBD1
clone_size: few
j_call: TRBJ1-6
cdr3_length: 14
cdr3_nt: TGTGCCATCAGGGACAGGGGTGGCAATTCACCCCTCCACTTT
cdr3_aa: CAIRDRGGNSPLHF